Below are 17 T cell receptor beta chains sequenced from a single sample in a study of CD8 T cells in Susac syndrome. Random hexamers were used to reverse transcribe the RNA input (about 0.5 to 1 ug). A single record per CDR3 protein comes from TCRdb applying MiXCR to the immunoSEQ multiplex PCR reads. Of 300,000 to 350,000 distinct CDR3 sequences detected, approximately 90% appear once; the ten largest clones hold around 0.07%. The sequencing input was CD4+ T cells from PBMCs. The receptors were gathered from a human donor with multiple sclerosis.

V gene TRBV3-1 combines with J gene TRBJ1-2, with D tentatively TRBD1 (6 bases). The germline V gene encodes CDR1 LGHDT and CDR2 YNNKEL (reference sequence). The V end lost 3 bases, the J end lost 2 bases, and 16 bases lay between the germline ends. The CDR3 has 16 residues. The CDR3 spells CASSQAAWGANYGYTF. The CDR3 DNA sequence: TGTGCCAGCAGCCAGGCAGCCTGGGGGGCGAACTATGGCTACACCTTC.

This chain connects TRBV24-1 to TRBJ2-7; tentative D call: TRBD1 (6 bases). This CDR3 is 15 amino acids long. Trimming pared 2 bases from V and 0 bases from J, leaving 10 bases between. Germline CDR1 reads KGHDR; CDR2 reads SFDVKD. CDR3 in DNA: TGTGCCACCAGTGATTCGGGACACCTCTCCTACGAGCAGTACTTC. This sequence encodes CATSDSGHLSYEQYF.

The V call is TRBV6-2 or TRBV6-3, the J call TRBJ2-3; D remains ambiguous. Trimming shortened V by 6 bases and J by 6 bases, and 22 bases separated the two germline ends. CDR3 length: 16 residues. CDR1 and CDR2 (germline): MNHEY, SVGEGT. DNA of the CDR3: TGTGCCAGCAGCCATCCGGGTGGCCGGGCGGCTGATACGCAGTATTTT. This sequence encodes CASSHPGGRAADTQYF.

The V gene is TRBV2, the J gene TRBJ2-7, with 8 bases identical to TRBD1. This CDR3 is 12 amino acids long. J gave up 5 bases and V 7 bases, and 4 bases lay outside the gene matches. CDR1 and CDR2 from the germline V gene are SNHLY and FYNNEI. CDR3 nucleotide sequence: TGTGCCAGCAAGGACAGGGCCCACGAGCAGTACTTC. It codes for CASKDRAHEQYF.

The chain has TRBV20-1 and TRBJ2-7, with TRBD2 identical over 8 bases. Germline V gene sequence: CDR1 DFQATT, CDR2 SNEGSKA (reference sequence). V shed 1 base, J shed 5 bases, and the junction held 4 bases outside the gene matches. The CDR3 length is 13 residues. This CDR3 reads CSARVGGRHEQYF. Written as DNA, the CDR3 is TGCAGTGCTAGAGTTGGCGGGAGGCACGAGCAGTACTTC.

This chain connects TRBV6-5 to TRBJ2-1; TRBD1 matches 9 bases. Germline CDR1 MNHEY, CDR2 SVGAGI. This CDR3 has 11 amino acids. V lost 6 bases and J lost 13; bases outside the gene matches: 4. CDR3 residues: CASSWTGVQFF. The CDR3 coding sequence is TGTGCCAGCAGCTGGACAGGGGTACAGTTCTTC.

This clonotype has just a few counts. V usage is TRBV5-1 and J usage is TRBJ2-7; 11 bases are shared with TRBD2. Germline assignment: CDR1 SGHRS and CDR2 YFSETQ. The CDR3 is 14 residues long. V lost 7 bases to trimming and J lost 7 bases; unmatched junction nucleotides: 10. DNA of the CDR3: TGCGCCAGCGCCCTAACTAGCGGGAGCCCTGAGCAGTACTTC. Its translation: CASALTSGSPEQYF. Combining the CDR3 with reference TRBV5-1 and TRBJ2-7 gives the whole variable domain KAGVTQTPRYLIKTRGQQVTLSCSPISGHRSVSWYQQTPGQGLQFLFEYFSETQRNKGNFPGRFSGRQFSNSRSEMNVSTLELGDSALYLCASALTSGSPEQYFGPGTRLTVT.

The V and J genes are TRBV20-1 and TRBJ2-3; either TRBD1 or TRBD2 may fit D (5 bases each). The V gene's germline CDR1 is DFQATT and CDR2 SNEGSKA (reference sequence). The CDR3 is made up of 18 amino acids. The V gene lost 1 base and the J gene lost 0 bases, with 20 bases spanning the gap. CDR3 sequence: CSARVLALYGASTDTQYF. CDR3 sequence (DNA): TGCAGTGCTAGAGTTCTAGCCTTATATGGGGCTAGCACAGATACGCAGTATTTT.

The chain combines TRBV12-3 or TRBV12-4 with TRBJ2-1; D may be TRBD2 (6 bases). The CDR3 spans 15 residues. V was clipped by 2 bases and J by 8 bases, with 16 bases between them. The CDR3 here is CASSLRGVGVDEQFF. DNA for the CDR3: TGTGCCAGCAGTTTACGCGGGGTGGGAGTGGATGAGCAGTTCTTC.

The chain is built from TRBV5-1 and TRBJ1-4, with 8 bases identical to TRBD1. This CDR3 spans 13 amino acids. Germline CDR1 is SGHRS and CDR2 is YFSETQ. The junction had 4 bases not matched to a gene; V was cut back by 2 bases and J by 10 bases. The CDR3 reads CASSLEGTGKLFF. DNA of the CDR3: TGCGCCAGCAGCTTAGAGGGGACAGGAAAACTGTTTTTT.

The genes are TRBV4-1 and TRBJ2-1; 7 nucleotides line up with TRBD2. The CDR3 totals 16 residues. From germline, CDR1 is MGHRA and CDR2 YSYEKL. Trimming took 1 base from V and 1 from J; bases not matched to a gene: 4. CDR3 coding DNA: TGCGCCAGCAGCCAAGGGTCCGGGAGGTCCTACAATGAGCAGTTCTTC. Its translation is CASSQGSGRSYNEQFF.

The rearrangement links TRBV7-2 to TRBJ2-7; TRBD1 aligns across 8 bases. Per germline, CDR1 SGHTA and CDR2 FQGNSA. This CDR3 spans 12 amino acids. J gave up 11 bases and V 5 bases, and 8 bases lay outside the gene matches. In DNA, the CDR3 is TGTGCCAGCAGCCCTTCAGGGGGCGCAAAGTACTTC. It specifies CASSPSGGAKYF.

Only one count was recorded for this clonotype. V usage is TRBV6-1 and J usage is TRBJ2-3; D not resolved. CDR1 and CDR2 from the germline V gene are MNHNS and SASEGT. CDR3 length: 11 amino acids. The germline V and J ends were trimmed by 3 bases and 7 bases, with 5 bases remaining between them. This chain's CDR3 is CASSDYYTQYF. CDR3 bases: TGTGCCAGCAGTGATTACTATACGCAGTATTTT.

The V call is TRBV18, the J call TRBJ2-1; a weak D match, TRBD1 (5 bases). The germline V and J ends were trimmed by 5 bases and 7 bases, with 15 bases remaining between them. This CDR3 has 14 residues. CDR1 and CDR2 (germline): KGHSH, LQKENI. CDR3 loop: CASSTQGLGNEQFF. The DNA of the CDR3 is TGTGCCAGCTCAACCCAGGGTCTGGGGAATGAGCAGTTCTTC. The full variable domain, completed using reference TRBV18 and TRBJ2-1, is NAGVMQNPRHLVRRRGQEARLRCSPMKGHSHVYWYRQLPEEGLKFMVYLQKENIIDESGMPKERFSAEFPKEGPSILRIQQVVRGDSAAYFCASSTQGLGNEQFFGPGTRLTVL.

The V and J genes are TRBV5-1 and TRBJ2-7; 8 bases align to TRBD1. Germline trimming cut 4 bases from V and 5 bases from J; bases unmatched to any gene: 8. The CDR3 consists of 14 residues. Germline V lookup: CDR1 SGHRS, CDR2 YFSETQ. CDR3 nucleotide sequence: TGCGCCAGCAGCGTGGACAGGGAGATCGACGAGCAGTACTTC. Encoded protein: CASSVDREIDEQYF.

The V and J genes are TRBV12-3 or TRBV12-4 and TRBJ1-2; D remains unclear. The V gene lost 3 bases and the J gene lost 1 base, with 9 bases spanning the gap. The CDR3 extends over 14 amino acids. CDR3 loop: CASSLSAYNYGYTF. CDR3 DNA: TGTGCCAGCAGTTTGAGTGCGTATAACTATGGCTACACCTTC.

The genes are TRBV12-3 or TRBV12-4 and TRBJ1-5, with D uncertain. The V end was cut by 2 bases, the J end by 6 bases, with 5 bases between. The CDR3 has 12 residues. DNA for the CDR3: TGTGCCAGCAGTTTAAGTCCTCAGCCCCAGCATTTT. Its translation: CASSLSPQPQHF.